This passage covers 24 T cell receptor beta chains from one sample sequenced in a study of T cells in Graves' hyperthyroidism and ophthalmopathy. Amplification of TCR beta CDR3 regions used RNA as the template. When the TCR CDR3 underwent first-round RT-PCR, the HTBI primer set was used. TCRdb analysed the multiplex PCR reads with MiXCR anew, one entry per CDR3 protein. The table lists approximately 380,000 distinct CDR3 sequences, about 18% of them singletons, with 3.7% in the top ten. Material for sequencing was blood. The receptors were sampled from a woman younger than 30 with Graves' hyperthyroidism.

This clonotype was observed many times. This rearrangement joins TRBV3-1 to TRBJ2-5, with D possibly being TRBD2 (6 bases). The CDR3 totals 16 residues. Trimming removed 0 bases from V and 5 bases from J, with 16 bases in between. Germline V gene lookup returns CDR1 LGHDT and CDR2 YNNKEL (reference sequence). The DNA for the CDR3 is TGTGCCAGCAGCCAAGAGGTAGCGGACCCCGGGGAGACCCAGTACTTC. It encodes CASSQEVADPGETQYF.

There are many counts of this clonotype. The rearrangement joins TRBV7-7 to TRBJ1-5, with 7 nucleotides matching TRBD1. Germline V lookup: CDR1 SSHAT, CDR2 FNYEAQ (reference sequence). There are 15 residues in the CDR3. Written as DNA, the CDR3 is TGTGCTAGCGGCTCAAGACAGGGAGGCAATCAGCCCCAGCATTTT. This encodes CASGSRQGGNQPQHF.

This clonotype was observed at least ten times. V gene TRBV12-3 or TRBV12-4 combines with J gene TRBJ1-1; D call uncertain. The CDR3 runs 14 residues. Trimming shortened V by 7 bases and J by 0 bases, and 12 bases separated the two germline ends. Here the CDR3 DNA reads TGTGCCAGCACCCCCAGGAATCTGAACACTGAAGCTTTCTTT. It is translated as CASTPRNLNTEAFF.

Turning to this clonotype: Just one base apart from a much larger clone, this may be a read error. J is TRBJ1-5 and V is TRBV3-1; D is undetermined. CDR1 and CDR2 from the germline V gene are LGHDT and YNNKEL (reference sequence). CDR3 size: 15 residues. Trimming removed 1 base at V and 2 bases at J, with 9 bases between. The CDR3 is CASSQGGKGNQPQHF. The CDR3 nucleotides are TGTGCCAGCAGCCAAGGGGGAAAGGGCAATCAGCCCCAGCATTTT.

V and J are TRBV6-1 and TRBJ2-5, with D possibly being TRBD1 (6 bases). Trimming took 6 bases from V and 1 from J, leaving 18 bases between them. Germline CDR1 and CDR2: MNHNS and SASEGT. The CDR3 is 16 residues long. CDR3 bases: TGTGCCAGCAGATTTGGGCGTGGCAGGGGCCAAGAGACCCAGTACTTC. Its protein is CASRFGRGRGQETQYF.

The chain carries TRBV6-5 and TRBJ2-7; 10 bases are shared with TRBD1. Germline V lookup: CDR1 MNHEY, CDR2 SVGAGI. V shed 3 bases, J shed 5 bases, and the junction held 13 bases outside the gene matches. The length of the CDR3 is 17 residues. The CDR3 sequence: CASSYSGPGTGAHEQYF. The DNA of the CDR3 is TGTGCCAGCAGTTATTCAGGGCCCGGGACAGGGGCCCACGAGCAGTACTTC.

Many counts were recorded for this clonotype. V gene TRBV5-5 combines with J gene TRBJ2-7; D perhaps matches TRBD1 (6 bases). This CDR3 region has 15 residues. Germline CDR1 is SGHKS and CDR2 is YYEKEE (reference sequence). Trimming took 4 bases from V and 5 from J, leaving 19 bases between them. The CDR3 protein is CASSPAAGQGNEQYF. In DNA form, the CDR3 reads TGTGCCAGCAGCCCGGCGGCAGGGCAGGGGAACGAGCAGTACTTC.

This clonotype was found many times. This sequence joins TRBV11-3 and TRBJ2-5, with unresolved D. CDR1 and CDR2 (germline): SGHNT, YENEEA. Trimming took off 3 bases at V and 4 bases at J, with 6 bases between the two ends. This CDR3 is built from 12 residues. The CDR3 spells CASSFPGETQYF. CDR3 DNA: TGTGCCAGCAGCTTCCCCGGAGAGACCCAGTACTTC.

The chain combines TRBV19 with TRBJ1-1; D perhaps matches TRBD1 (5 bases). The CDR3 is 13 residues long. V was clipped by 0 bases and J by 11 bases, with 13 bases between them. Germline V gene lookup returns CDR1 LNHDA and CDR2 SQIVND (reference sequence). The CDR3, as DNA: TGTGCCAGTAGTATAGACCAGGGCCGGCGCGCTTTCTTT. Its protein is CASSIDQGRRAFF.

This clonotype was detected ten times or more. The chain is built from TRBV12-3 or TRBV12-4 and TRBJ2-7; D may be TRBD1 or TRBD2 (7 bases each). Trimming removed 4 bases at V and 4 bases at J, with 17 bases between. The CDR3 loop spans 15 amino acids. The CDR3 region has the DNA TGTGCCAGCAGTTCCCAGGGGGAGGGGGCGTACGAGCAGTACTTC. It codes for CASSSQGEGAYEQYF.

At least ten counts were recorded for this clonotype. CDR3 in amino acids: CSATVQGETQYF. The CDR3 DNA is TGCAGCGCCACCGTGCAGGGAGAGACCCAGTACTTC. This chain connects TRBV29-1 to TRBJ2-5, with D maybe TRBD1 (5 bases). Germline V gene data show CDR1 as SQVTM and CDR2 as ANQGSEA. Trimming shortened V by 7 bases and J by 4 bases, and 13 bases separated the two germline ends. The CDR3 is 12 amino acids.

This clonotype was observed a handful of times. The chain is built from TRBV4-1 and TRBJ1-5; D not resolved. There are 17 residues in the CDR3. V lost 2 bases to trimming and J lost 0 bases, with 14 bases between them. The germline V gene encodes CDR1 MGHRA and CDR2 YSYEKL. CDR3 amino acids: CASSQSGRGYSNQPQHF. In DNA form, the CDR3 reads TGCGCCAGCAGCCAAAGCGGCAGAGGGTATAGCAATCAGCCCCAGCATTTT.

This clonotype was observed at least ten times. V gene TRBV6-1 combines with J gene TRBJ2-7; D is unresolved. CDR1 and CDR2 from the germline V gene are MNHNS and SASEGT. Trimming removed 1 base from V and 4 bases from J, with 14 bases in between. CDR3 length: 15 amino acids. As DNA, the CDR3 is TGTGCCAGCAGTGAAGGCCCAGTCAACTGGTACGAGCAGTACTTC. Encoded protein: CASSEGPVNWYEQYF.

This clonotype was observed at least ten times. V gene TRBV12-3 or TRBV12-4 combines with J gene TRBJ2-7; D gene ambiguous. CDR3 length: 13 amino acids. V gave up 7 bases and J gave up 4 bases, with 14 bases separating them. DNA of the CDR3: TGTGCCAGCACCTATTGGGGAACATACGAGCAGTACTTC. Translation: CASTYWGTYEQYF.

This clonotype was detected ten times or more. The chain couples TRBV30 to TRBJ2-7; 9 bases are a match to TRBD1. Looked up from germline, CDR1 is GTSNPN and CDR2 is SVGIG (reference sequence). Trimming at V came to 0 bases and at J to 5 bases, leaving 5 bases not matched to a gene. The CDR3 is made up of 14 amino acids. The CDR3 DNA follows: TGTGCCTGGAGTGTAGTGGGACAGGGAAACGAGCAGTACTTC. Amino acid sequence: CAWSVVGQGNEQYF.

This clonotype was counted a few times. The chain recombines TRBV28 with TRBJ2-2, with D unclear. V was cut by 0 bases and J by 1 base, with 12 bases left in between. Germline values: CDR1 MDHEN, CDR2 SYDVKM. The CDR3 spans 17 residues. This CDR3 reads CASSLWWASKNTGELFF. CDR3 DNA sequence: TGTGCCAGCAGTTTATGGTGGGCCAGTAAGAACACCGGGGAGCTGTTTTTT.

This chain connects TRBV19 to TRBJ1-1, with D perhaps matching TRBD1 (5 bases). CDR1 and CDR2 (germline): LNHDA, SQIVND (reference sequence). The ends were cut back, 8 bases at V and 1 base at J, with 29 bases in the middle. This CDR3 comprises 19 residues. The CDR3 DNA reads TGTGCCAGTCTCTTTGCGGGGGGGGACTCCGGGGTACCGAACACTGAAGCTTTCTTT. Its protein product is CASLFAGGDSGVPNTEAFF.

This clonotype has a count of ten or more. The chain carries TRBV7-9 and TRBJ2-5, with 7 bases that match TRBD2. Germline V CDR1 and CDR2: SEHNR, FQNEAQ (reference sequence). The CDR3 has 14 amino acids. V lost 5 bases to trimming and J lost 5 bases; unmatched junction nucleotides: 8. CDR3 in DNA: TGTGCCAGCAGCCTGGCTCTAGCGGCGGAGACCCAGTACTTC. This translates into CASSLALAAETQYF.

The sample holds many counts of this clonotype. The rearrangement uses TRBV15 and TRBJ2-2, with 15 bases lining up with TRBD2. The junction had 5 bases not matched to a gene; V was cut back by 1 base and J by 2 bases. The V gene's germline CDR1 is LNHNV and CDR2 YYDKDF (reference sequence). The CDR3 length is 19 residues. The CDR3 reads CATSRAGTSGGPNTGELFF. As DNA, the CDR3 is TGTGCCACCAGCAGAGCCGGGACTAGCGGGGGGCCTAACACCGGGGAGCTGTTTTTT.

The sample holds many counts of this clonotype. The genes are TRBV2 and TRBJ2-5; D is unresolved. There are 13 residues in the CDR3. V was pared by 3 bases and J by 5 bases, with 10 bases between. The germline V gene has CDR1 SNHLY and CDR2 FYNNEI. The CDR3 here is CASSEGPGETQYF. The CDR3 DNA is TGTGCCAGCAGTGAGGGTCCAGGCGAGACCCAGTACTTC.

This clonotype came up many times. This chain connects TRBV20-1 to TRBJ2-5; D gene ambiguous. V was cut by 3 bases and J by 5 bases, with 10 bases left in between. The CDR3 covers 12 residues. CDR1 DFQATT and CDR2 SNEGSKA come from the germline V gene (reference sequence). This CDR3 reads CSASFRRETQYF. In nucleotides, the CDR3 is TGCAGTGCTAGTTTTAGAAGGGAGACCCAGTACTTC.

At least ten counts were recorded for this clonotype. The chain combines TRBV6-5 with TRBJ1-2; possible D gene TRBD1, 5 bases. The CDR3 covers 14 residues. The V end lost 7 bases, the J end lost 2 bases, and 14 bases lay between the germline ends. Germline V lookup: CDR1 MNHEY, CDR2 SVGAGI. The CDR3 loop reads CASTYPGRNYGYTF. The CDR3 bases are TGTGCCAGCACCTACCCGGGACGGAACTATGGCTACACCTTC.

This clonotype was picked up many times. The DNA for the CDR3 is TGCGCCAGCAGCTCCCGGGACAGCTATGGCTACACCTTC. Amino acids: CASSSRDSYGYTF. The chain has TRBV5-1 and TRBJ1-2, with 7 bases identical to TRBD1. Germline trimming cut 3 bases from V and 4 bases from J; bases unmatched to any gene: 3. This CDR3 has 13 residues. Germline V gives CDR1 SGHRS, CDR2 YFSETQ.

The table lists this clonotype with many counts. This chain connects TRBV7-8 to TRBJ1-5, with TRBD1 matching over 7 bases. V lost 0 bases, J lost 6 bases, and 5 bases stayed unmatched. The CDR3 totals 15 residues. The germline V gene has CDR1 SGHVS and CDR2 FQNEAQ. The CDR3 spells CASSLARQGFQPQHF. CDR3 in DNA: TGTGCCAGCAGCTTAGCTAGACAGGGTTTTCAGCCCCAGCATTTT.